There are many counts of the clone carrying this TCR beta chain. V was shortened by 6 bases and J by 0 bases, with 24 bases between the two germline ends. The CDR3 contains 19 residues. This specimen belongs to a study of regulatory T cells in long-lasting Graves disease. About the research overall: Freshly diagnosed Graves' patients had used antithyroid drugs for under 3 months.

TCR beta libraries were built with iRepertoire HTBI primers and Arm-PCR of CDR3 regions. One entry per CDR3 protein, called by TCRdb with MiXCR from the multiplex PCR reads. The sample has some 330,000 distinct CDR3 sequences, roughly 12% seen once. Time point noted: newly diagnosed GD, antithyroid drugs for less than 3 months. PBMC-extracted RNA yielded the TCR library. These data also featured in a second study, about T cells in Graves' hyperthyroidism and ophthalmopathy.

Here the sequenced sample was peripheral blood mononuclear cells (PBMCs), taken at new diagnosis, from a patient treated with antithyroid drugs. The TCR was taken from a woman aged 18-29 years with Graves disease. The gene calls are TRBV12-3 or TRBV12-4 and TRBJ2-1; D uncertain. CDR3 region: CASSQKIYSSPSSYNEQFF. CDR3 coding DNA: TGTGCCAGCAGCCAGAAGATTTACAGTTCTCCGAGCTCCTACAATGAGCAGTTCTTC.